This T cell receptor (beta chain) was observed in a study of T cells in localized non-small cell lung cancer. Findings and limits, study-wide: Multi-region tumor sequencing was not done, so intratumor heterogeneity could not be excluded.

Libraries were prepared by immunoSEQ multiplex PCR; TCRdb keeps only in-frame clonotypes and omits some of them. The sample includes about 24,000 clones, under 90% seen only once; the top ten take approximately 23%. CDR1 and CDR2 from the germline V gene are SGHTA and FQGNSA. V was cut by 5 bases and J by 2 bases, with 12 bases left in between. The CDR3 loop spans 15 amino acids. For this clone: Its antigen is unidentified.

The TCR sequence derives from a man aged 35 to 69 with stage I squamous cell lung carcinoma. This chain joins TRBV7-2 and TRBJ1-4; D unresolved. The sequencing here drew on peripheral blood, taken before any cancer treatment. Here the CDR3 reads CASSGPQRTNEKLFF. The CDR3 DNA reads as TGTGCCAGCAGCGGTCCACAGCGGACTAATGAAAAACTGTTTTTT. The variable domain in full, completed from reference TRBV7-2 and TRBJ1-4, reads GAGVSQSPSNKVTEKGKDVELRCDPISGHTALYWYRQSLGQGLEFLIYFQGNSAPDKSGLPSDRFSAERTGGSVSTLTIQRTQQEDSAVYLCASSGPQRTNEKLFFGSGTQLSVL.